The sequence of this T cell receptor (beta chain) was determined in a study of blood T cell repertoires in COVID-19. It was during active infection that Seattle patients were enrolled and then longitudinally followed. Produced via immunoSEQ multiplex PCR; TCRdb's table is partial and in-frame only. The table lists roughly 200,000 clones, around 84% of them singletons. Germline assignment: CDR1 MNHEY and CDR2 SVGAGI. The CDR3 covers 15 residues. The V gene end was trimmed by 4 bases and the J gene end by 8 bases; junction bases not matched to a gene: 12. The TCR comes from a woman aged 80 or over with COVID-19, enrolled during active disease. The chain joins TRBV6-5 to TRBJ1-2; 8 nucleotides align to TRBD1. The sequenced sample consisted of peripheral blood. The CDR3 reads CASSSPLITGGGYTF. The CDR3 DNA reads TGTGCCAGCAGTTCTCCTTTAATCACAGGGGGAGGCTACACCTTC.